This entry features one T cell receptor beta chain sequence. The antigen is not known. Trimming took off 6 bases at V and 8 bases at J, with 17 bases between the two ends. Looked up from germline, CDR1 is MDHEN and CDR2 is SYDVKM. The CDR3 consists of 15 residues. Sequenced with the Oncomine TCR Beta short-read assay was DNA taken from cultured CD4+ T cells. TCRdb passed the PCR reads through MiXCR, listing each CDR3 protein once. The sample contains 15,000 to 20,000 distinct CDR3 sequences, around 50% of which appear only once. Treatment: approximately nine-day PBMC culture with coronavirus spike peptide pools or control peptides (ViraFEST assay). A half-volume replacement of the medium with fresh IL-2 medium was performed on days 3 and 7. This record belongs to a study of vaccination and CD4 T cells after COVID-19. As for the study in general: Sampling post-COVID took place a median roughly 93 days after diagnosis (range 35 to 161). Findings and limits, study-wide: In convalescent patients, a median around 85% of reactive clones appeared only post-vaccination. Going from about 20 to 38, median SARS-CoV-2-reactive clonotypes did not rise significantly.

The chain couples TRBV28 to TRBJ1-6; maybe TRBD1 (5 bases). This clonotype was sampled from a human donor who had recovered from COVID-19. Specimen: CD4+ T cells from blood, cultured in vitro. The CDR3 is CASRSPRGYDSPLHF. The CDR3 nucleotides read TGTGCCAGCAGATCCCCTCGGGGGTACGATTCACCCCTCCACTTT.